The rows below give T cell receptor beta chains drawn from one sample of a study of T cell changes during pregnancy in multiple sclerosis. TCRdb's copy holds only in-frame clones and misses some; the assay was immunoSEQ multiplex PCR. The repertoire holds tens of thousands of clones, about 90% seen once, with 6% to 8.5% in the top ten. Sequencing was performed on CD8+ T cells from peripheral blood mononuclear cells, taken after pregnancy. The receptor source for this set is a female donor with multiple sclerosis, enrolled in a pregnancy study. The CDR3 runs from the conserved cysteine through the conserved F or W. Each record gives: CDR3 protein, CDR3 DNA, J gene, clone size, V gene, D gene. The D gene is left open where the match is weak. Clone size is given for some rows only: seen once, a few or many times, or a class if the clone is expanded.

CASSLGATARGTEAFF	TGTGCCAGCAGCTTGGGCGCCACTGCAAGAGGGACTGAAGCTTTCTTT	TRBJ1-1	NA	TRBV5-5	NA
CASSMEVPGGNSYGYTF	TGTGCCAGTAGTATGGAGGTCCCCGGCGGAAATAGCTATGGCTACACCTTC	TRBJ1-2	once	TRBV19	NA
CASSIRDKAYEQYF	TGTGCCAGTAGTATTCGTGACAAAGCCTACGAGCAGTACTTC	TRBJ2-7	once	TRBV19	NA
CASSTDSTENYGYTF	TGTGCCAGCAGCACGGATTCGACAGAAAACTATGGCTACACCTTC	TRBJ1-2	NA	TRBV7-4	NA
CASSPSWGEVGQPQHF	TGTGCCAGCAGTCCATCGTGGGGGGAGGTTGGGCAGCCCCAGCATTTT	TRBJ1-5	NA	TRBV27	NA
CASSSLTSGVTQYF	TGTGCCAGCAGCTCTCTCACTAGCGGGGTGACCCAGTACTTC	TRBJ2-5	NA	TRBV11-2	TRBD2
CASRPEPGVTGELFF	TGTGCCAGCAGACCCGAACCAGGGGTAACCGGGGAGCTGTTTTTT	TRBJ2-2	NA	TRBV27	NA
CASLNDIQANYGYTF	TGTGCCAGCTTAAACGACATCCAGGCTAACTATGGCTACACCTTC	TRBJ1-2	NA	TRBV6-1	NA
CASSDSPGQYNEQFF	TGTGCCAGCAGTGACTCCCCGGGACAGTACAATGAGCAGTTCTTC	TRBJ2-1	NA	TRBV6-1	TRBD1
CASSQTGAYEQYF	TGTGCCAGCAGCCAGACAGGGGCCTACGAGCAGTACTTC	TRBJ2-7	NA	TRBV14	TRBD1
CASSSPGLAGPSSYNEQFF	TGTGCCAGCAGTTCACCGGGACTAGCGGGCCCGAGCTCCTACAATGAGCAGTTCTTC	TRBJ2-1	once	TRBV28	TRBD2
CASSRLEGLAYEQYF	TGTGCCAGTAGTAGATTGGAAGGACTAGCCTACGAGCAGTACTTC	TRBJ2-7	NA	TRBV19	TRBD2
CSGLAGFYNEQFF	TGCAGCGGACTAGCGGGATTCTACAATGAGCAGTTCTTC	TRBJ2-1	NA	TRBV29-1	TRBD2
CASLLMGVDRAGELFF	TGTGCCAGCTTGCTTATGGGGGTTGACAGGGCCGGGGAGCTGTTTTTT	TRBJ2-2	once	TRBV2	TRBD1
CSVDAILDLPGAINEQFF	TGCAGCGTTGACGCTATCCTAGATCTCCCAGGGGCGATCAATGAGCAGTTCTTC	TRBJ2-1	once	TRBV29-1	NA
CASSRHMGETQYF	TGTGCCAGCAGCCGACACATGGGAGAGACCCAGTACTTC	TRBJ2-5	NA	TRBV9	NA
CASSPIGASGRAHVIPGELFF	TGTGCCAGCAGCCCCATAGGGGCTAGCGGGAGGGCCCATGTAATCCCCGGGGAGCTGTTTTTT	TRBJ2-2	NA	TRBV4-2	TRBD2
CASSLRTGTSYEQYF	TGTGCCAGCAGCTTGCGGACAGGGACCTCCTACGAGCAGTACTTC	TRBJ2-7	NA	TRBV7-9	TRBD1
CASSLIDPGNTEAFF	TGTGCCAGCAGCTTAATTGATCCGGGGAACACTGAAGCTTTCTTT	TRBJ1-1	NA	TRBV7-9	NA
CASSLDFTYEQYF	TGTGCCAGCAGCTTAGACTTTACCTACGAGCAGTACTTC	TRBJ2-7	few	TRBV7-9	NA
CSALDRTVYGYTF	TGCAGCGCCCTAGATCGGACAGTCTATGGCTACACCTTC	TRBJ1-2	NA	TRBV29-1	NA
CASSWRLALAEQFF	TGTGCCAGCAGTTGGCGACTAGCGTTGGCTGAGCAGTTCTTC	TRBJ2-1	NA	TRBV6-5	TRBD2
CASTAPGQGFSEAFF	TGTGCCAGCACCGCACCGGGACAGGGGTTCTCTGAAGCTTTCTTT	TRBJ1-1	NA	TRBV28	TRBD1
CASSVDRTGLFYEQYF	TGTGCCAGCAGCGTAGATAGGACAGGGTTATTCTACGAGCAGTACTTC	TRBJ2-7	NA	TRBV9	TRBD1
CASSPMDTTNIQYF	TGTGCCAGCAGCCCAATGGACACAACCAACATTCAGTACTTC	TRBJ2-4	NA	TRBV9	NA
CASSQVAGQGFPYEQYF	TGCGCCAGCAGCCAGGTAGCGGGACAGGGGTTTCCCTACGAGCAGTACTTC	TRBJ2-7	NA	TRBV4-3	TRBD1
CAWSPLAGSQQETQYF	TGTGCCTGGAGCCCACTTGCGGGGTCCCAACAAGAGACCCAGTACTTC	TRBJ2-5	NA	TRBV30	NA
CASRDYTDTQYF	TGTGCCAGTAGAGACTACACAGATACGCAGTATTTT	TRBJ2-3	NA	TRBV19	NA
CASSLNPRDEDSEQYF	TGTGCCAGCAGTTTAAACCCCAGGGATGAAGATAGCGAGCAGTACTTC	TRBJ2-7	NA	TRBV28	NA
CASSFKGALSGNTIYF	TGTGCCAGCAGCTTTAAGGGGGCCCTCTCTGGAAACACCATATATTTT	TRBJ1-3	NA	TRBV11-2	TRBD1
CASSLGHVALAGDEQFF	TGTGCCAGCAGCTTAGGGCATGTTGCCCTAGCGGGAGATGAGCAGTTCTTC	TRBJ2-1	NA	TRBV7-9	TRBD2
CAISGERWGNQPQHF	TGTGCCATCTCAGGGGAACGGTGGGGCAATCAGCCCCAGCATTTT	TRBJ1-5	once	TRBV28	NA
CASSGQGRAFF	TGTGCCAGCAGCGGACAGGGTAGGGCTTTCTTT	TRBJ1-1	NA	TRBV11-2	TRBD1
CATSGYRKTEAFF	TGTGCCACCAGCGGCTACAGGAAAACTGAAGCTTTCTTT	TRBJ1-1	NA	TRBV15	NA
CASSLLAGVNTGELFF	TGTGCCAGCAGCTTACTAGCGGGAGTCAACACCGGGGAGCTGTTTTTT	TRBJ2-2	few	TRBV7-2	TRBD2
CSVEVRGSSTDTQYF	TGCAGCGTTGAAGTGAGAGGGTCTAGCACAGATACGCAGTATTTT	TRBJ2-3	NA	TRBV29-1	NA
CASSLVASGSWRKREWETQYF	TGTGCCAGCAGCTTAGTGGCTAGCGGGAGTTGGCGGAAGAGGGAGTGGGAGACCCAGTACTTC	TRBJ2-5	NA	TRBV7-8	TRBD2
CASSFISFVGPEKLFF	TGTGCCAGCAGTTTTATCTCATTCGTGGGGCCCGAAAAACTGTTTTTT	TRBJ1-4	NA	TRBV27	NA
CASSQIIGQPQHF	TGCGCCAGCAGCCAAATTATCGGTCAGCCCCAGCATTTT	TRBJ1-5	NA	TRBV4-3	NA
CASSKGVAGGISENEQFF	TGTGCCAGCAGCAAAGGGGTAGCGGGAGGCATTTCGGAGAATGAGCAGTTCTTC	TRBJ2-1	NA	TRBV7-9	TRBD2
CASSVEPGAPGEQYF	TGTGCCAGCAGCGTAGAGCCAGGGGCCCCGGGCGAGCAGTACTTC	TRBJ2-7	NA	TRBV9	NA
CASSLGLVSDTQYF	TGCGCCAGCAGCTTAGGACTAGTGAGCGATACGCAGTATTTT	TRBJ2-3	NA	TRBV5-1	TRBD2